These 14 T cell receptor beta chains were all obtained from the same sample, sequenced in a study of blood T cell repertoires in COVID-19. TCRdb keeps only in-frame clones here, not all; method: immunoSEQ multiplex PCR. The profile covers some 310,000 clones, with roughly 91% appearing a single time and 1% taken by the ten largest. Sequenced sample: peripheral blood. The receptor set was obtained from a man aged 45-65 years with active or convalescent COVID-19.

This clone was counted once. V gene TRBV11-3 combines with J gene TRBJ2-1; 8 positions agree with TRBD1. The V and J ends lost 5 bases and 7 bases, in that order; junction bases with no gene match: 7. In germline, CDR1 is SGHNT, CDR2 YENEEA. CDR3 length: 14 residues. The CDR3 nucleotides are TGTGCCAGCAGCGCGGTGCAGGGGGCGAATGAGCAGTTCTTC. It specifies CASSAVQGANEQFF.

The CDR3 protein is CATSQGVQTEAFF. CDR3 nucleotides: TGTGCCACGTCTCAGGGGGTTCAGACTGAAGCTTTCTTT. The chain recombines TRBV24-1 with TRBJ1-1, with TRBD1 matching 7 bases. Germline lookup yields CDR1 KGHDR and CDR2 SFDVKD. Trimming at V came to 10 bases and at J to 5 bases, leaving 9 bases not matched to a gene. The CDR3 covers 13 residues.

The chain carries TRBV28 and TRBJ2-5; 7 nucleotides match TRBD1. Germline V gene data show CDR1 as MDHEN and CDR2 as SYDVKM. The CDR3 is 15 residues long. Germline trimming cut 5 bases from V and 1 base from J; bases unmatched to any gene: 7. The CDR3 DNA follows: TGTGCCAGCAGTGACCTAGGGGACAGCCAAGAGACCCAGTACTTC. This gives the protein CASSDLGDSQETQYF.

As DNA, the CDR3 is TGCGCCAGCAACCGGGGACAGAGCTCCTATAATTCACCCCTCCACTTT. It codes for CASNRGQSSYNSPLHF. The gene calls are TRBV4-1 and TRBJ1-6; TRBD1 matches at 7 bases. V lost 7 bases to trimming and J lost 0 bases; unmatched junction nucleotides: 6. The germline gives CDR1 MGHRA, CDR2 YSYEKL. The CDR3 sequence is 16 residues long.

The V and J genes are TRBV5-1 and TRBJ2-3; TRBD1 might be the D (6 bases). V was cut by 4 bases and J by 3 bases, with 9 bases left in between. CDR3 length: 13 amino acids. The germline V gene encodes CDR1 SGHRS and CDR2 YFSETQ. The CDR3 sequence: CASSPTGTDTQYF. The CDR3 nucleotides read TGCGCCAGCAGCCCCACAGGGACAGATACGCAGTATTTT.

This chain connects TRBV6-5 to TRBJ2-1; 8 positions match TRBD2. CDR3 length: 15 residues. Unmatched junction bases numbered 4, after V lost 4 bases and J lost 2 bases. Germline V CDR1 and CDR2: MNHEY, SVGAGI. CDR3 residues: CASSLAGRTYNEQFF. The CDR3 nucleotides read TGTGCCAGCAGTTTAGCGGGACGGACCTACAATGAGCAGTTCTTC.

This clone has a single count. The V call is TRBV4-2, the J call TRBJ2-1; 15 nucleotides line up with TRBD2. CDR1 is LGHNA, CDR2 YNFKEQ, per germline. Unmatched junction bases numbered 3, after V lost 1 base and J lost 8 bases. The CDR3 has 16 amino acids. The CDR3 DNA follows: TGTGCCAGCAGCCAAGCCGGACTAGCGGGAGGGTATGAGCAGTTCTTC. Translated, it gives CASSQAGLAGGYEQFF.

This chain connects TRBV5-1 to TRBJ2-7; 9 bases align to TRBD2. The CDR3 totals 15 residues. The junction had 8 bases not matched to a gene; V was cut back by 5 bases and J by 2 bases. Germline V gives CDR1 SGHRS, CDR2 YFSETQ. The CDR3 is CASSALAGSPYEQYF. The CDR3 nucleotides read TGCGCCAGCAGTGCTCTAGCGGGATCCCCCTACGAGCAGTACTTC. Combining the CDR3 with reference TRBV5-1 and TRBJ2-7 gives the whole variable domain KAGVTQTPRYLIKTRGQQVTLSCSPISGHRSVSWYQQTPGQGLQFLFEYFSETQRNKGNFPGRFSGRQFSNSRSEMNVSTLELGDSALYLCASSALAGSPYEQYFGPGTRLTVT.

This sequence joins TRBV7-6 and TRBJ2-3, with 8 positions matching TRBD1. Germline CDR1 is SGHVS and CDR2 is FNYEAQ. CDR3 length: 16 residues. V gave up 2 bases and J gave up 5 bases; unmatched junction bases: 9. Here the CDR3 reads CASSLRSGQGRDTQYF. CDR3 DNA: TGTGCCAGCAGCTTAAGGTCCGGACAGGGAAGAGATACGCAGTATTTT.

The gene calls are TRBV11-3 and TRBJ2-3; D perhaps matches TRBD1 (6 bases). Germline V lookup: CDR1 SGHNT, CDR2 YENEEA. The CDR3 spans 16 residues. Deletions cut 1 base from V and 5 bases from J, with 16 bases between. Here the CDR3 reads CASSLGTQGDIDTQYF. The DNA of the CDR3 is TGTGCCAGCAGCTTAGGGACACAGGGAGATATAGATACGCAGTATTTT. The variable domain in full, completed from reference TRBV11-3 and TRBJ2-3, reads EAGVVQSPRYKIIEKKQPVAFWCNPISGHNTLYWYLQNLGQGPELLIRYENEEAVDDSQLPKDRFSAERLKGVDSTLKIQPAELGDSAVYLCASSLGTQGDIDTQYFGPGTRLTVL.

The count of this clone is one. This chain connects TRBV5-1 to TRBJ1-1; D might be TRBD1 (6 bases). This CDR3 spans 13 amino acids. In germline, CDR1 is SGHRS, CDR2 YFSETQ. Between the trimmed V and J ends, which lost 4 bases and 1 base, there was a span of 8 bases. CDR3 in amino acids: CASSTGPNTEAFF. The CDR3 coding sequence is TGCGCCAGCAGCACAGGGCCGAACACTGAAGCTTTCTTT.

Turning to this clone: Different DNA sequences within this sample yield the same CDR3. The rearrangement links TRBV5-1 to TRBJ2-7; D possibly corresponds to TRBD2 (5 bases). Germline-derived CDR1 and CDR2 are SGHRS and YFSETQ. This CDR3 has 12 amino acids. The V and J ends lost 1 base and 6 bases respectively, with 8 bases between them. The CDR3 coding sequence is TGCGCCAGCAGCTTGTCCGGGGTCGAGCAGTACTTC. It encodes CASSLSGVEQYF. The full variable domain, in which reference TRBV5-1 and TRBJ2-7 provide the parts outside the CDR3, is KAGVTQTPRYLIKTRGQQVTLSCSPISGHRSVSWYQQTPGQGLQFLFEYFSETQRNKGNFPGRFSGRQFSNSRSEMNVSTLELGDSALYLCASSLSGVEQYFGPGTRLTVT.

The chain has TRBV5-1 and TRBJ2-1; no clear D gene. Germline CDR1 and CDR2: SGHRS and YFSETQ. The CDR3 totals 15 residues. Trimming pared 0 bases from V and 6 bases from J, leaving 13 bases between. The DNA for the CDR3 is TGCGCCAGCAGCTTGGCCTCCTGGGCGAGCAATGAGCAGTTCTTC. Translation: CASSLASWASNEQFF.

A note on this clone: This CDR3 is also generated by other DNA sequences in the sample. The rearrangement joins TRBV18 to TRBJ1-3, with 10 bases aligning to TRBD1. Trimming took 0 bases from V and 7 from J; bases not matched to a gene: 0. The CDR3 has 14 residues. In germline, CDR1 is KGHSH, CDR2 LQKENI. The CDR3 region has the DNA TGTGCCAGCTCACCACCGGGACAGGGGAACACCATATATTTT. Its translation: CASSPPGQGNTIYF. Supplemented by reference TRBV18 and TRBJ1-3, the full variable domain reads NAGVMQNPRHLVRRRGQEARLRCSPMKGHSHVYWYRQLPEEGLKFMVYLQKENIIDESGMPKERFSAEFPKEGPSILRIQQVVRGDSAAYFCASSPPGQGNTIYFGEGSWLTVV.